These 5 T cell receptor beta chains were all obtained from the same sample, sequenced in a study of blood T cell repertoires in COVID-19. Sequenced by immunoSEQ multiplex PCR; TCRdb stores in-frame clones only, minus some. Here the sample spans approximately 160,000 clones, roughly 82% being singletons. The sequencing sample was made of peripheral blood. These TCRs come from a woman in her forties or fifties in a cohort sampled during active or convalescent COVID-19.

The CDR3 DNA reads TGTGCCAGCAGCCACGCCGCTCGACAGCCGAACACTGAAGCTTTCTTT. As protein: CASSHAARQPNTEAFF. This chain links TRBV3-1 (or the pseudogene TRBV3-2) with TRBJ1-1, with D perhaps matching TRBD1 (5 bases). Trimming took 3 bases from V and 1 from J, leaving 15 bases between them. The CDR3 is 16 amino acids. Germline CDR1 LGHDT, CDR2 YNNKEL (reference sequence).

This chain uses TRBV9 with TRBJ1-2; 9 nucleotides match TRBD1. The CDR3 consists of 16 residues. Germline trimming cut 4 bases from V and 4 bases from J; bases unmatched to any gene: 11. The germline gives CDR1 SGDLS, CDR2 YYNGEE. For the CDR3, the DNA is TGTGCCAGCAGCAATACAGGGGGCGCGTTAAGCTATGGCTACACCTTC. As protein: CASSNTGGALSYGYTF.

The chain joins TRBV5-6 to TRBJ1-2; no firm D call. Germline-derived CDR1 and CDR2 are SGHDT and YYEEEE. Trimming stripped 2 bases from V and 4 bases from J, with 18 bases between. The length of the CDR3 is 16 residues. CDR3 residues: CASSFPQRGSPYGYTF. The CDR3 coding sequence is TGTGCCAGCAGCTTTCCCCAACGCGGGTCGCCCTATGGCTACACCTTC.

This chain links TRBV4-3 with TRBJ2-7, with TRBD2 identical over 14 bases. Losses at the gene ends were 4 bases for V and 5 bases for J; bases not matched to a gene: 7. The CDR3 loop spans 16 amino acids. CDR1 and CDR2 from the germline V gene are LGHNA and YSLEER. The CDR3 nucleotides are TGCGCCAGCAGCCTCGGGACTAGCGGGGGTTTAAACGAGCAGTACTTC. As protein: CASSLGTSGGLNEQYF.

This clone was seen only once. The sample holds other DNA sequences that translate to the same CDR3. This chain joins TRBV5-1 and TRBJ1-2, with 8 positions matching TRBD1. Germline lookup yields CDR1 SGHRS and CDR2 YFSETQ. V lost 4 bases to trimming and J lost 3 bases; unmatched junction nucleotides: 2. The CDR3 totals 13 residues. The CDR3 loop is CASSLTGDYGYTF. CDR3 coding DNA: TGCGCCAGCAGCCTGACAGGGGACTATGGCTACACCTTC.